What follows is one TCR beta chain and its context. These data belong to a study of blood T cell repertoires in COVID-19. Study summary: Samples representing acute and convalescent COVID-19 were sourced from the United States, Italy and Spain. T cells, B-cell-depleted T cells, or PBMCs supplied cDNA or gDNA.

In the original analysis: Reference gene primers were amplified, and this amplification served to estimate nucleated cell counts. The method was immunoSEQ multiplex PCR; TCRdb's version includes in-frame clones alone and lacks a portion of them. For V, J and clone size, that table is used; D and trimming come from the DNA. The sample carries more than 150,000 clones, approximately 87% recorded once. Germline trimming cut 2 bases from V and 5 bases from J; bases unmatched to any gene: 3. Germline V gene lookup returns CDR1 GTSNPN and CDR2 SVGIG (reference sequence). There are 14 residues in the CDR3. Seattle enrolled patients during active infection and tracked them longitudinally.

Source material: peripheral blood. The clonotype comes from a woman in her 70s with COVID-19, enrolled during active disease. The chain is built from TRBV30 and TRBJ1-5; 10 bases line up with TRBD1. The DNA of the CDR3 is TGTGCCTGGAGTTACGGGACAGGGGATCAGCCCCAGCATTTT. It translates to CAWSYGTGDQPQHF.